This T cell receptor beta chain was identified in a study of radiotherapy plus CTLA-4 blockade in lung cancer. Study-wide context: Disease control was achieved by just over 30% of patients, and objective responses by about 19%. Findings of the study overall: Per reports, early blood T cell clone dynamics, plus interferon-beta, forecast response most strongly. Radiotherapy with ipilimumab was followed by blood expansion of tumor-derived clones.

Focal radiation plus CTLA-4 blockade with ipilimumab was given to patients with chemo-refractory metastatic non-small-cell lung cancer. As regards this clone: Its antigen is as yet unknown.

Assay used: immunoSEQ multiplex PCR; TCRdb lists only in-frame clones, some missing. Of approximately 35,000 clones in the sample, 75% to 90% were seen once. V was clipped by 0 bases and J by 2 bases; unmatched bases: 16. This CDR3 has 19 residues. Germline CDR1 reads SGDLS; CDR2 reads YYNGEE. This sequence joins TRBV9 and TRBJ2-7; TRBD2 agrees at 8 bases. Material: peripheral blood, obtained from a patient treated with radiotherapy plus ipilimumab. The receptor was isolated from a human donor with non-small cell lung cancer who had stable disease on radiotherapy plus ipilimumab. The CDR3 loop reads CASSVESTSGPGNAYEQYF. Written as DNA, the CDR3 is TGTGCCAGCAGCGTAGAAAGTACTAGCGGCCCTGGGAACGCCTACGAGCAGTACTTC.